Presented here are 31 T cell receptor beta chains from one specimen sequenced in a study of OX40 agonist ivuxolimab in advanced cancers. The table came from immunoSEQ multiplex PCR; TCRdb's copy has only in-frame clones and leaves some out. There are roughly 74,000 clones in the sample; approximately 90% occur only once, and over 8.5% lies in the top ten. The source was CD4+ or CD8+ T cells sorted from blood, collected in a trial of the OX40 agonist ivuxolimab. The receptor set was obtained from an adult with an advanced solid tumor such as melanoma, head and neck, liver or kidney cancer.

The chain uses TRBV7-9 and TRBJ2-3; 7 nucleotides match TRBD2. With 5 bases clipped from V and 0 bases from J, the junction kept 8 bases outside the gene matches. Germline lookup yields CDR1 SEHNR and CDR2 FQNEAQ (reference sequence). CDR3 length equals 16 residues. Here the CDR3 reads CASSPARRGSTDTQYF. In DNA form, the CDR3 reads TGTGCCAGCAGCCCCGCCAGGCGGGGGAGCACAGATACGCAGTATTTT.

V is TRBV9 and J is TRBJ1-1; D call uncertain. Trimming removed 0 bases from V and 0 bases from J, with 12 bases in between. Germline V lookup: CDR1 SGDLS, CDR2 YYNGEE. The CDR3 is made up of 16 amino acids. As DNA, the CDR3 is TGTGCCAGCAGCGTAGGGCCCCAGAGCATGAACACTGAAGCTTTCTTT. Its protein is CASSVGPQSMNTEAFF.

The chain couples TRBV5-6 to TRBJ1-6; 9 bases align to TRBD1. From germline, CDR1 is SGHDT and CDR2 YYEEEE. After removal of 0 bases from V and 3 bases from J, the junction contained 4 bases not matched to a gene. The CDR3 consists of 17 residues. The CDR3 protein is CASSLAGQGYYNSPLHF. CDR3 nucleotide sequence: TGTGCCAGCAGCTTGGCGGGACAGGGTTACTATAATTCACCCCTCCACTTT.

The V call is TRBV4-1, the J call TRBJ2-7; D uncertain. CDR1 is MGHRA, CDR2 YSYEKL, per germline. This CDR3 comprises 13 residues. Between the trimmed V and J ends, which lost 0 bases and 5 bases, there was a span of 8 bases. CDR3 sequence reads: CASSQENSHEQYF. The CDR3 nucleotides read TGCGCCAGCAGCCAAGAGAATAGCCACGAGCAGTACTTC.

As DNA, the CDR3 is TGTGCCAGCAGCTTAGCGGGAGGACAGTCAGCAAATCAGCCCCAGCATTTT. Its translation: CASSLAGGQSANQPQHF. The rearrangement links TRBV7-8 to TRBJ1-5; D possibly corresponds to TRBD1 (6 bases). The ends were cut back, 0 bases at V and 4 bases at J, with 16 bases in the middle. Germline V CDR1 and CDR2: SGHVS, FQNEAQ. CDR3 size: 17 residues.

The chain couples TRBV9 to TRBJ2-2; tentative D call: TRBD1 (5 bases). The germline V gene has CDR1 SGDLS and CDR2 YYNGEE. The CDR3 is 14 amino acids. The V and J ends lost 2 bases and 1 base respectively, with 6 bases between them. CDR3 sequence reads: CASSVQGNTGELFF. In DNA form, the CDR3 reads TGTGCCAGCAGCGTTCAGGGGAACACCGGGGAGCTGTTTTTT.

This clone has a handful of counts. This chain uses TRBV19 with TRBJ2-5; D uncertain. The germline V gene has CDR1 LNHDA and CDR2 SQIVND (reference sequence). The germline V and J ends were trimmed by 3 bases and 5 bases, with 16 bases remaining between them. The CDR3 contains 15 residues. CDR3 protein: CASSITGLLQETQYF. CDR3 coding DNA: TGTGCCAGTAGTATTACGGGTCTCCTCCAGGAGACCCAGTACTTC.

The chain is built from TRBV19 and TRBJ1-1; D gene ambiguous. CDR3 length: 13 residues. Trimming removed 8 bases at V and 0 bases at J, with 10 bases between. The germline V gene encodes CDR1 LNHDA and CDR2 SQIVND (reference sequence). The CDR3 region has the DNA TGTGCCAGTTTAGGCAGTATGAACACTGAAGCTTTCTTT. Amino acids: CASLGSMNTEAFF.

V and J are TRBV9 and TRBJ1-6; maybe TRBD1 (6 bases). CDR3 length: 14 residues. Trimming shortened V by 0 bases and J by 8 bases, and 9 bases separated the two germline ends. The V gene's germline CDR1 is SGDLS and CDR2 YYNGEE. CDR3 DNA sequence: TGTGCCAGCAGCGTAGTGGGGGGCTATTCACCCCTCCACTTT. Encoded protein: CASSVVGGYSPLHF.

The rearrangement uses TRBV13 and TRBJ1-1; TRBD1 might be the D (6 bases). Trimming left V 2 bases short and J 0 bases short, with 7 bases between. Germline CDR1 is PRHDT and CDR2 is FYEKMQ (reference sequence). The CDR3 extends over 14 amino acids. CDR3 in DNA: TGTGCCAGCAGCTTACAGGGGTTGAACACTGAAGCTTTCTTT. Its translation is CASSLQGLNTEAFF.

The chain employs TRBV21-1 and TRBJ1-5. TRBV21-1 is a known pseudogene. The CDR3 contains 13 residues. The CDR3 region is CASSKGGTRPQHF. The DNA for the CDR3 is TGTGCCAGCAGCAAAGGAGGGACGAGGCCCCAGCATTTT.

The V and J genes are TRBV27 and TRBJ1-1, with TRBD1 identical over 7 bases. Germline-derived CDR1 and CDR2 are MNHEY and SMNVEV (reference sequence). Unmatched junction bases numbered 12, after V lost 2 bases and J lost 3 bases. CDR3 length: 17 residues. CDR3 region: CASSLVPTGNFDTEAFF. The CDR3 DNA sequence: TGTGCCAGCAGTTTAGTCCCGACAGGGAATTTTGACACTGAAGCTTTCTTT.

This clone is a singleton in its sample. The chain carries TRBV10-3 and TRBJ2-7, with 9 nucleotides matching TRBD1. The CDR3 sequence is 15 residues long. V shed 0 bases, J shed 5 bases, and the junction held 5 bases outside the gene matches. Germline-derived CDR1 and CDR2 are ENHRY and SYGVKD. The CDR3 sequence: CAISESAGQGNEQYF. As DNA, the CDR3 is TGTGCCATCAGTGAGTCCGCGGGACAGGGTAACGAGCAGTACTTC.

In this sample, this clone turned up a few times. This chain uses TRBV6-5 with TRBJ2-1, with TRBD1 matching over 9 bases. V shed 7 bases, J shed 1 base, and the junction held 5 bases outside the gene matches. CDR1 is MNHEY and CDR2 is SVGAGI in the germline V gene. This CDR3 spans 15 amino acids. The CDR3 region has the DNA TGTGCCAGCACCCGGGGACAGGGTTCCTACAATGAGCAGTTCTTC. This translates into CASTRGQGSYNEQFF.

The chain links TRBV28 to TRBJ2-5, with TRBD2 as a possible D gene (6 bases). The germline V and J ends were trimmed by 10 bases and 3 bases, with 21 bases remaining between them. The CDR3 is made up of 15 amino acids. CDR1 is MDHEN, CDR2 SYDVKM, per germline. The CDR3 sequence: CATSAERDSEETQYF. The CDR3, as DNA: TGTGCCACCTCAGCCGAACGGGACTCAGAAGAGACCCAGTACTTC.

The sample holds a few counts of this clone. The chain links TRBV29-1 to TRBJ1-1; D call uncertain. The V gene's germline CDR1 is SQVTM and CDR2 ANQGSEA. With 5 bases removed from V and 7 bases from J, the gap between germline ends came to 11 bases. The CDR3 is made up of 11 amino acids. The chain's CDR3 is CSVQRDHEAFF. The CDR3 coding sequence is TGCAGCGTTCAGAGGGATCATGAAGCTTTCTTT.

The chain recombines TRBV29-1 with TRBJ2-7; the match to TRBD1 covers 10 bases. V shed 5 bases and J 2 bases; nucleotides not matched to a gene: 3. The CDR3 extends over 13 amino acids. Germline values: CDR1 SQVTM, CDR2 ANQGSEA. CDR3 region: CSVRQGATYEQYF. Written as DNA, the CDR3 is TGCAGCGTTCGACAGGGGGCAACCTACGAGCAGTACTTC.

V and J are TRBV23-1 and TRBJ1-1; D is perhaps TRBD1 (6 bases). TRBV23-1 is noted as an ORF with a role that remains uncertain. This CDR3 comprises 16 residues. V dropped 0 bases and J dropped 2 bases, with 13 bases sitting between them. The DNA of the CDR3 is TGCGCCAGCAGTCAATCGATTAGGGGGAGTAACACTGAAGCTTTCTTT. Residues: CASSQSIRGSNTEAFF.

The V call is TRBV4-1, the J call TRBJ2-7, with D unresolved. CDR3 length: 13 amino acids. The germline V gene has CDR1 MGHRA and CDR2 YSYEKL. Trimming stripped 4 bases from V and 0 bases from J, with 7 bases between. CDR3 loop: CASSLKASYEQYF. In DNA, the CDR3 is TGCGCCAGCAGCCTCAAGGCCTCCTACGAGCAGTACTTC.

The rearrangement joins TRBV5-6 to TRBJ2-7, with D perhaps TRBD1 or TRBD2 (6 bases each). The CDR3 extends over 11 amino acids. Germline assignment: CDR1 SGHDT and CDR2 YYEEEE. V dropped 5 bases and J dropped 4 bases, with 7 bases sitting between them. The CDR3 spells CASRGGYEQYF. The CDR3 nucleotides read TGTGCCAGCAGAGGGGGGTACGAGCAGTACTTC.

This chain joins TRBV2 and TRBJ1-4; 7 nucleotides agree with TRBD1. CDR1 and CDR2 from the germline V gene are SNHLY and FYNNEI. The CDR3 totals 18 residues. V gave up 0 bases and J gave up 3 bases; unmatched junction bases: 10. CDR3 residues: CASSEALGRGGSNEKLFF. In nucleotides, the CDR3 is TGTGCCAGCAGTGAAGCGCTTGGCAGGGGGGGGTCTAATGAAAAACTGTTTTTT.

The rearrangement links TRBV7-9 to TRBJ2-2; TRBD1 matches at 10 bases. This CDR3 is 18 amino acids long. Germline values: CDR1 SEHNR, CDR2 FQNEAQ (reference sequence). The ends lost 4 bases at V and 6 bases at J; junction bases unmatched: 14. For the CDR3, the DNA is TGTGCCAGCAGCTCCCCGTTGTTGACAGGGGGCATTCCCGGGGAGCTGTTTTTT. Translation: CASSSPLLTGGIPGELFF.

This clone was detected only once. The genes are TRBV19 and TRBJ2-7; no clear D gene. Germline values: CDR1 LNHDA, CDR2 SQIVND (reference sequence). Deletions cut 5 bases from V and 3 bases from J, with 14 bases between. The CDR3 extends over 14 amino acids. CDR3 nucleotide sequence: TGTGCCAGTAGTGCCGGATCTGTAAGCTACGAGCAGTACTTC. It encodes CASSAGSVSYEQYF. Combining the CDR3 with reference TRBV19 and TRBJ2-7 gives the whole variable domain DGGITQSPKYLFRKEGQNVTLSCEQNLNHDAMYWYRQDPGQGLRLIYYSQIVNDFQKGDIAEGYSVSREKKESFPLTVTSAQKNPTAFYLCASSAGSVSYEQYFGPGTRLTVT.

The gene calls are TRBV4-2 and TRBJ1-6; no reliable D call. This CDR3 contains 14 residues. CDR1 and CDR2 (germline): LGHNA, YNFKEQ. Trimming removed 2 bases at V and 5 bases at J, with 7 bases between. CDR3 coding DNA: TGTGCCAGCAGCCAACTAGGTAATAATTCACCCCTCCACTTT. It encodes CASSQLGNNSPLHF.

The chain employs TRBV5-6 and TRBJ1-1; a weak D match, TRBD1 (6 bases). The CDR3 loop spans 13 amino acids. Trimming pared 0 bases from V and 6 bases from J, leaving 9 bases between. Per the germline V gene, CDR1 is SGHDT and CDR2 is YYEEEE. As DNA, the CDR3 is TGTGCCAGCAGCTTGGGCAGGGGAGCTGAAGCTTTCTTT. Protein: CASSLGRGAEAFF.

The genes are TRBV27 and TRBJ2-2, with TRBD1 as a possible D gene (6 bases). V lost 3 bases and J lost 5, with 10 bases in between. This CDR3 is 14 amino acids long. Germline V gene data show CDR1 as MNHEY and CDR2 as SMNVEV (reference sequence). The CDR3 nucleotides read TGTGCCAGCAGTTTCGCGAGGGGGACCGGGGAGCTGTTTTTT. This encodes CASSFARGTGELFF.

The chain joins TRBV5-6 to TRBJ1-1; D unclear. V was clipped by 2 bases and J by 2 bases, with 7 bases between them. Germline V gene data show CDR1 as SGHDT and CDR2 as YYEEEE. CDR3 length: 13 amino acids. Here the CDR3 reads CASSFGFNTEAFF. DNA for the CDR3: TGTGCCAGCAGCTTCGGATTCAACACTGAAGCTTTCTTT.

The chain uses TRBV10-2 and TRBJ2-5; no clear D. The end of the DNA is better explained by TRBJ2-7, so the J call may be wrong. The CDR3 consists of 13 residues. Germline assignment: CDR1 WSHSY and CDR2 SAAADI. CDR3 sequence: CASISEVTYEQYF. The CDR3 coding sequence is TGCGCCAGCATCTCCGAGGTGACCTACGAGCAGTACTTC.

The chain combines TRBV7-9 with TRBJ2-1; 9 positions match TRBD2. The CDR3 extends over 16 amino acids. In germline, CDR1 is SEHNR, CDR2 FQNEAQ (reference sequence). V lost 0 bases to trimming and J lost 2 bases; unmatched junction nucleotides: 2. The CDR3 DNA follows: TGTGCCAGCAGCTTAGCGCTAGCGGGGCCCTACAATGAGCAGTTCTTC. As protein: CASSLALAGPYNEQFF.

The chain has TRBV6-5 and TRBJ1-5, with a weak D call TRBD1 (6 bases). The CDR3 has 14 residues. V lost 0 bases and J lost 6, with 9 bases in between. Germline lookup yields CDR1 MNHEY and CDR2 SVGAGI. The CDR3 bases are TGTGCCAGCAGTTACTCAGGGACAAGTCAGCCCCAGCATTTT. This encodes CASSYSGTSQPQHF.

As for this clone: Other DNA sequences in this sample translate to the same CDR3. This chain links TRBV9 with TRBJ2-1; D unclear. Germline V gene data show CDR1 as SGDLS and CDR2 as YYNGEE. V was clipped by 0 bases and J by 4 bases, with 5 bases between them. The CDR3 extends over 13 amino acids. The CDR3 loop is CASSVDSYNEQFF. The CDR3 DNA sequence: TGTGCCAGCAGCGTAGATAGTTACAATGAGCAGTTCTTC.